Below are 24 T cell receptor beta chains sequenced from a single sample in a study of identical twins. TCRdb itself ran the 5' RACE reads through MiXCR, one entry per CDR3 protein. Altogether nearly 900,000 distinct CDR3 sequences are present, approximately 13% being singletons, with the ten largest covering roughly 1.5%. These data also featured in a second study, about yellow fever vaccine responses in identical twins.

The sample taken for sequencing was PBMCs. These receptors were collected from a woman younger than 30 in good health.

This clonotype was observed a few times. The CDR3 is CASSSGQYTEAFF. The DNA for the CDR3 is TGCGCCAGCAGCTCCGGACAGTACACTGAAGCTTTCTTT. This rearrangement joins TRBV5-1 to TRBJ1-1, with D possibly TRBD1 on 6 matching bases. CDR3 size: 13 residues. V shed 3 bases and J shed 3 bases, with 9 bases lying between them. CDR1 is SGHRS and CDR2 is YFSETQ in the germline V gene. Full variable domain (missing parts from reference TRBV5-1 and TRBJ1-1): KAGVTQTPRYLIKTRGQQVTLSCSPISGHRSVSWYQQTPGQGLQFLFEYFSETQRNKGNFPGRFSGRQFSNSRSEMNVSTLELGDSALYLCASSSGQYTEAFFGQGTRLTVV.

The table lists this clonotype with many counts. The V gene is TRBV5-1, the J gene TRBJ1-2; 9 nucleotides match TRBD1. Per germline, CDR1 SGHRS and CDR2 YFSETQ. After removal of 4 bases from V and 7 bases from J, the junction contained 2 bases not matched to a gene. This CDR3 spans 12 amino acids. CDR3 DNA sequence: TGCGCCAGCAGCCCGGGACAGGGTGGCTACACCTTC. Residues: CASSPGQGGYTF. The whole variable domain, filled in from reference TRBV5-1 and TRBJ1-2, reads KAGVTQTPRYLIKTRGQQVTLSCSPISGHRSVSWYQQTPGQGLQFLFEYFSETQRNKGNFPGRFSGRQFSNSRSEMNVSTLELGDSALYLCASSPGQGGYTFGSGTRLTVV.

The rearrangement joins TRBV20-1 to TRBJ2-3; TRBD2 aligns across 14 bases. The CDR3 runs to 17 residues. The V gene's germline CDR1 is DFQATT and CDR2 SNEGSKA (reference sequence). V lost 6 bases to trimming and J lost 6 bases; unmatched junction nucleotides: 14. The CDR3 DNA is TGCAGTGCGCCAAGACCGGGACTAGCGGGAGTGGGCGATACGCAGTATTTT. This translates into CSAPRPGLAGVGDTQYF.

This clonotype was seen a few times. The chain carries TRBV2 and TRBJ1-4; D perhaps matches TRBD1 (5 bases). CDR1 is SNHLY, CDR2 FYNNEI, per germline. The V and J ends lost 10 bases and 10 bases respectively, with 19 bases between them. The CDR3 is 13 residues long. DNA of the CDR3: TGTGCCACTTTAGAGGACACGGGTGGAAAACTGTTTTTT. It codes for CATLEDTGGKLFF.

This clonotype was observed many times. The V and J genes are TRBV12-3 or TRBV12-4 and TRBJ2-1; 10 nucleotides line up with TRBD2. The V and J ends lost 4 bases and 6 bases, in that order; junction bases with no gene match: 6. The CDR3 totals 15 residues. The CDR3 loop is CASSSAGTSVNEQFF. DNA of the CDR3: TGTGCCAGCAGTTCAGCCGGGACTAGCGTCAATGAGCAGTTCTTC.

The rearrangement uses TRBV12-3 or TRBV12-4 and TRBJ2-1; D gene unclear. With 4 bases removed from V and 0 bases from J, the gap between germline ends came to 10 bases. The CDR3 contains 15 residues. DNA of the CDR3: TGTGCCAGCAGTTGGGCGAGGAGCTCCTACAATGAGCAGTTCTTC. This sequence encodes CASSWARSSYNEQFF.

V usage is TRBV27 and J usage is TRBJ2-4; TRBD2 aligns across 9 bases. The CDR3 is 13 residues long. The V gene end was trimmed by 8 bases and the J gene end by 6 bases; junction bases not matched to a gene: 5. Germline-derived CDR1 and CDR2 are MNHEY and SMNVEV (reference sequence). Here the CDR3 reads CASAGGASNIQYF. The CDR3 DNA reads TGTGCCAGCGCGGGGGGGGCGTCAAACATTCAGTACTTC.

This chain links TRBV18 with TRBJ2-7, with 12 bases identical to TRBD1. The ends lost 2 bases at V and 6 bases at J; junction bases unmatched: 5. Germline V gene data show CDR1 as KGHSH and CDR2 as LQKENI. This CDR3 region has 15 residues. CDR3: CASSPTGTGGTEQYF. CDR3 DNA sequence: TGTGCCAGCTCACCAACCGGGACAGGGGGCACCGAGCAGTACTTC.

The sample holds many counts of this clonotype. V usage is TRBV12-3 or TRBV12-4 and J usage is TRBJ1-1, with D uncertain. V was clipped by 0 bases and J by 0 bases, with 8 bases between them. The CDR3 spans 15 residues. The CDR3 DNA reads TGTGCCAGCAGTTTAGCGCGCGCATTGAACACTGAAGCTTTCTTT. It translates to CASSLARALNTEAFF.

The J gene is TRBJ2-1, the V gene TRBV18, with 8 bases identical to TRBD1. Trimming removed 4 bases from V and 5 bases from J; junction bases left unmatched: 10. Germline V gene lookup returns CDR1 KGHSH and CDR2 LQKENI. This CDR3 has 16 amino acids. The CDR3 sequence: CASSQADRVLHNEQFF. The CDR3 coding sequence is TGTGCCAGCTCACAAGCGGACAGGGTTCTCCACAATGAGCAGTTCTTC.

This clonotype was seen only a few times. V and J are TRBV21-1 and TRBJ2-3; the listed D gene, TRBD1, was not tested against the DNA. TRBV21-1 is recorded as a pseudogene. The CDR3 extends over 12 amino acids. The CDR3 loop reads CASSGPFDTQYF. For the CDR3, the DNA is TGTGCCAGCAGCGGCCCCTTCGATACGCAGTATTTT.

This clonotype was detected a few times. J is TRBJ1-6 and V is TRBV4-1, with TRBD1 as a possible D gene (6 bases). CDR3 length: 15 residues. V was pared by 4 bases and J by 0 bases, with 7 bases between. Germline lookup yields CDR1 MGHRA and CDR2 YSYEKL. The CDR3 sequence: CASSRGASYNSPLHF. In DNA form, the CDR3 reads TGCGCCAGCAGCCGGGGGGCCTCCTATAATTCACCCCTCCACTTT.

This chain joins TRBV24-1 and TRBJ2-3; D ambiguous. The CDR3 extends over 13 amino acids. Germline V lookup: CDR1 KGHDR, CDR2 SFDVKD. Trimming removed 8 bases from V and 1 base from J, with 9 bases in between. DNA for the CDR3: TGTGCCACCAAGAAGGCTGGCACAGATACGCAGTATTTT. It yields the protein CATKKAGTDTQYF.

The chain has TRBV20-1 and TRBJ2-5, with a possible D match to TRBD1 (6 bases). V was clipped by 3 bases and J by 5 bases, with 16 bases between them. This CDR3 has 14 amino acids. The germline V gene encodes CDR1 DFQATT and CDR2 SNEGSKA (reference sequence). The CDR3 region is CSARISGVLETQYF. The CDR3 nucleotides are TGCAGTGCTAGGATTTCAGGGGTGTTGGAGACCCAGTACTTC.

This clonotype was observed a few times. J is TRBJ1-6 and V is TRBV6-1; 8 bases match TRBD1. The ends lost 6 bases at V and 7 bases at J; junction bases unmatched: 5. The length of the CDR3 is 14 residues. Per germline, CDR1 MNHNS and CDR2 SASEGT. Here the CDR3 DNA reads TGTGCCAGCAGCTGGACAGGGATAAATTCACCCCTCCACTTT. Its protein is CASSWTGINSPLHF.

This clonotype was detected only a few times. The genes are TRBV2 and TRBJ2-1; D call uncertain. Trimming took 3 bases from V and 0 from J, leaving 6 bases between them. Per the germline V gene, CDR1 is SNHLY and CDR2 is FYNNEI. This CDR3 is 14 amino acids long. This chain's CDR3 is CASSEETSYNEQFF. The CDR3 DNA follows: TGTGCCAGCAGTGAGGAAACCTCCTACAATGAGCAGTTCTTC.

The chain employs TRBV6-1 and TRBJ2-6; 12 positions agree with TRBD1. J was trimmed by 0 bases and V by 10 bases; bases with no gene match: 4. The CDR3 spans 16 residues. The germline CDR1 and CDR2 sequences are MNHNS and SASEGT. CDR3 sequence (DNA): TGTGCCACCAAGGGACAGGGGGCCTCTGGGGCCAACGTCCTGACTTTC. It is translated as CATKGQGASGANVLTF.

The CDR3 region has the DNA TGTGCCAGCAGTACCCCTCGCAGGGGGCAAAACATTCAGTACTTC. Its translation: CASSTPRRGQNIQYF. The J gene is TRBJ2-4, the V gene TRBV6-5; 8 bases line up with TRBD1. CDR1 MNHEY and CDR2 SVGAGI come from the germline V gene. Trimming cost V 5 bases and J 5 bases; bases outside gene matches: 8. CDR3 length: 15 amino acids.

The V call is TRBV20-1, the J call TRBJ2-7; D call uncertain. V gave up 2 bases and J gave up 5 bases, with 7 bases separating them. The CDR3 sequence is 11 residues long. The germline CDR1 and CDR2 sequences are DFQATT and SNEGSKA (reference sequence). CDR3 sequence: CSARMVHEQYF. The CDR3 nucleotides read TGCAGTGCTAGAATGGTGCACGAGCAGTACTTC.

This clonotype has more than one count but fewer than ten. The chain uses TRBV4-1 and TRBJ1-1, with TRBD1 matching over 7 bases. The CDR3 is 12 amino acids. Unmatched junction bases numbered 3, after V lost 10 bases and J lost 1 base. Germline V gives CDR1 MGHRA, CDR2 YSYEKL. CDR3 protein: CATRDRNTEAFF. CDR3 nucleotides: TGCGCCACCAGGGACAGGAACACTGAAGCTTTCTTT.

The sample holds a few counts of this clonotype. The CDR3 DNA sequence: TGTGCTAGTGGTTTGGGAATCGGGACGGCCTATGGCTACACCTTC. Its protein is CASGLGIGTAYGYTF. The chain uses TRBV12-5 and TRBJ1-2, with D maybe TRBD1 (5 bases). Germline V gene sequence: CDR1 LGHNT, CDR2 FRNRAP. The germline V and J ends were trimmed by 1 base and 4 bases, with 13 bases remaining between them. The CDR3 consists of 15 residues.

This clonotype came up a few times. The gene calls are TRBV18 and TRBJ2-7; 14 bases are shared with TRBD2. The CDR3 consists of 15 residues. Germline V gives CDR1 KGHSH, CDR2 LQKENI. The trim removed 1 base at V and 5 bases at J, leaving 1 base unmatched. The CDR3 protein is CASSPQGLAGDEQYF. The CDR3 DNA follows: TGTGCCAGCTCACCACAGGGACTAGCGGGAGACGAGCAGTACTTC.

This clonotype was seen a few times. The rearrangement uses TRBV3-1 and TRBJ2-1; 9 bases line up with TRBD1. The CDR3 sequence is 15 residues long. The germline CDR1 and CDR2 sequences are LGHDT and YNNKEL (reference sequence). V lost 3 bases to trimming and J lost 8 bases; unmatched junction nucleotides: 8. The CDR3: CASSQTGTGSHEQFF. The CDR3 coding sequence is TGTGCCAGCAGCCAGACCGGGACAGGGAGCCATGAGCAGTTCTTC.

This clonotype was found a few times. The rearrangement links TRBV25-1 to TRBJ2-2; TRBD2 aligns across 14 bases. Per germline, CDR1 MGHDK and CDR2 SYGVNS. Germline trimming cut 4 bases from V and 4 bases from J; bases unmatched to any gene: 8. This CDR3 is built from 18 residues. The CDR3 region is CASSGWTSGGPSTGELFF. The CDR3 DNA reads as TGTGCCAGCAGTGGTTGGACTAGCGGGGGGCCCAGCACCGGGGAGCTGTTTTTT.